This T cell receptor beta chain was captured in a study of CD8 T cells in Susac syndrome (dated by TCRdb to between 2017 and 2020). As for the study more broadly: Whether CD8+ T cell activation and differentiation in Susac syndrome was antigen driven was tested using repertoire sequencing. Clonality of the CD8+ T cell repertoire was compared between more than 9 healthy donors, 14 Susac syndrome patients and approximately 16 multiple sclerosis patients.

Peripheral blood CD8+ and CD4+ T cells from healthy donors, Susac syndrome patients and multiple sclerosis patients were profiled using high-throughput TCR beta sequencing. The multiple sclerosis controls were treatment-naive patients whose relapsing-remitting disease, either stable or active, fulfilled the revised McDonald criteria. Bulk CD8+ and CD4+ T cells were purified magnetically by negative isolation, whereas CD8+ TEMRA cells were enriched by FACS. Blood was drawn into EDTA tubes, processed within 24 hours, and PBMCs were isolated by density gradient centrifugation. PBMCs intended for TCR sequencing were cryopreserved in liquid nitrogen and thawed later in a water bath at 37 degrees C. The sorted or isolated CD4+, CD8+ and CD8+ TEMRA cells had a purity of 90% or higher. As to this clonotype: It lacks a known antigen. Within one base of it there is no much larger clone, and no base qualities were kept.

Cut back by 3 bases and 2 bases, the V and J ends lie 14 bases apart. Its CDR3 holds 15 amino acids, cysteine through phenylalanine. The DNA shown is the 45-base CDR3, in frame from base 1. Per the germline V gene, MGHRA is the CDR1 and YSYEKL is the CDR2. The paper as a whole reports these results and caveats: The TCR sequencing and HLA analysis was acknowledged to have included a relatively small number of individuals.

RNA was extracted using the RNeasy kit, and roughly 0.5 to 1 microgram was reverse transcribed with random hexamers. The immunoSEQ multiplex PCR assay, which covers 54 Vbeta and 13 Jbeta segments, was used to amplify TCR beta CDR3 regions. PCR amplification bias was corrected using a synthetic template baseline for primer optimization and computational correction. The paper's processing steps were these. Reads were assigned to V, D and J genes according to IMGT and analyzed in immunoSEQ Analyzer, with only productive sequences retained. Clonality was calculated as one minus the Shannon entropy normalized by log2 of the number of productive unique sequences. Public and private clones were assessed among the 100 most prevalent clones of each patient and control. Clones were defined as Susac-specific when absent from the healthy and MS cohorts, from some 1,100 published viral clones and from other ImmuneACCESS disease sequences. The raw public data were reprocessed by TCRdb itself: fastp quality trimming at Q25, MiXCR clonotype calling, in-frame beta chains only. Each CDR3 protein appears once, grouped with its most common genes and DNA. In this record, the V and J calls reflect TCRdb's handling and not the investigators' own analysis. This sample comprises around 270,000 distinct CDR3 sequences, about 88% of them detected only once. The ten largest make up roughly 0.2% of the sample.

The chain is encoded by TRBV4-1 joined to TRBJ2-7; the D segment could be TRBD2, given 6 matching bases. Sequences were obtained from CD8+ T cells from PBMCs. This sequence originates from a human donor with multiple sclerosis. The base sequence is TGCGCCAGCAGCCAGGTCCTGGGGGGTCCCTACGAGCAGTACTTC. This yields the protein CASSQVLGGPYEQYF.